Presented here are 9 T cell receptor beta chains from one specimen sequenced in a study of blood T cell repertoires in COVID-19. Clones were read by immunoSEQ multiplex PCR, and TCRdb kept only the in-frame ones, dropping some. The table records about 140,000 clones, approximately 80% of them present only once. Sequenced sample: peripheral blood. The source is a man between 60 and 70 years old with active or convalescent COVID-19.

V and J are TRBV6-5 and TRBJ2-1; tentative D call: TRBD2 (5 bases). V lost 2 bases and J lost 8, with 7 bases in between. This CDR3 region has 12 residues. Germline CDR1 MNHEY, CDR2 SVGAGI. In nucleotides, the CDR3 is TGTGCCAGCAGTTACGGGAGTCATGAGCAGTTCTTC. Its translation: CASSYGSHEQFF.

This clone was counted once. V is TRBV4-1 and J is TRBJ2-2; TRBD2 is a possible D gene (6 bases). The CDR3 is 16 residues long. V was trimmed by 0 bases and J by 7 bases, leaving 15 bases between them. CDR1 is MGHRA, CDR2 YSYEKL, per germline. The CDR3 DNA follows: TGCGCCAGCAGCCAAGATGTGCGGGGCGGCGGCGGGGAGCTGTTTTTT. Encoded protein: CASSQDVRGGGGELFF.

V and J are TRBV6-1 and TRBJ2-7; TRBD2 matches at 11 bases. The V gene end was trimmed by 2 bases and the J gene end by 4 bases; junction bases not matched to a gene: 7. The CDR3 extends over 16 amino acids. In germline, CDR1 is MNHNS, CDR2 SASEGT. CDR3 nucleotides: TGTGCCAGCAGTGAATATGGGACTAGCGGTACTTACGAGCAGTACTTC. Encoded protein: CASSEYGTSGTYEQYF.

This rearrangement joins TRBV29-1 to TRBJ2-3; 10 positions match TRBD2. This CDR3 region has 14 residues. Germline-derived CDR1 and CDR2 are SQVTM and ANQGSEA. V shed 6 bases and J 4 bases; nucleotides not matched to a gene: 7. The CDR3 region has the DNA TGCAGCGTCTCCGCGGGACTAGCGTCAGATACGCAGTATTTT. This gives the protein CSVSAGLASDTQYF.

The V call is TRBV18, the J call TRBJ2-2; 8 bases match TRBD1. This CDR3 has 15 residues. Germline V gives CDR1 KGHSH, CDR2 LQKENI. V trimming: 5 bases; J trimming: 4 bases; junction bases outside the gene matches: 6. The CDR3 DNA follows: TGTGCCAGCTCAGGCCGGGACAGGCTCACCGGGGAGCTGTTTTTT. Amino acid sequence: CASSGRDRLTGELFF.

This chain uses TRBV30 with TRBJ2-6, with 7 bases fitting TRBD1. With 7 bases clipped from V and 4 bases from J, the junction kept 16 bases outside the gene matches. Per germline, CDR1 GTSNPN and CDR2 SVGIG (reference sequence). This CDR3 is built from 17 residues. The CDR3 loop is CASRGHRLLPGANVLTF. CDR3 DNA: TGTGCCTCGAGGGGGCACAGGCTTCTCCCCGGGGCCAACGTCCTGACTTTC.

This sequence joins TRBV5-4 and TRBJ2-1, with 7 bases aligning to TRBD2. Trimming took 1 base from V and 4 from J; bases not matched to a gene: 5. CDR1 and CDR2 from the germline V gene are SGHNT and YYREEE (reference sequence). The CDR3 has 15 residues. CDR3 sequence: CASSLTWEGYNEQFF. For the CDR3, the DNA is TGTGCCAGCAGCTTGACGTGGGAGGGTTACAATGAGCAGTTCTTC.

The chain employs TRBV11-3 and TRBJ1-4; maybe TRBD1 (5 bases). V lost 3 bases and J 5 bases, leaving 13 bases between the germline ends. This CDR3 spans 15 amino acids. From germline, CDR1 is SGHNT and CDR2 YENEEA. The CDR3 spells CASSFRQLKNEKLFF. CDR3 nucleotide sequence: TGTGCCAGCAGCTTTAGACAGCTCAAGAATGAAAAACTGTTTTTT.

In DNA form, the CDR3 reads TGTGCCAGCAGGCTAGGGACTCAAGGGGGAAACACCATATATTTT. Translating it yields CASRLGTQGGNTIYF. The rearrangement joins TRBV6-5 to TRBJ1-3; D perhaps matches TRBD1 (5 bases). Germline CDR1 is MNHEY and CDR2 is SVGAGI. Trimming cost V 6 bases and J 4 bases, with 16 bases left between them. The CDR3 extends over 15 amino acids.